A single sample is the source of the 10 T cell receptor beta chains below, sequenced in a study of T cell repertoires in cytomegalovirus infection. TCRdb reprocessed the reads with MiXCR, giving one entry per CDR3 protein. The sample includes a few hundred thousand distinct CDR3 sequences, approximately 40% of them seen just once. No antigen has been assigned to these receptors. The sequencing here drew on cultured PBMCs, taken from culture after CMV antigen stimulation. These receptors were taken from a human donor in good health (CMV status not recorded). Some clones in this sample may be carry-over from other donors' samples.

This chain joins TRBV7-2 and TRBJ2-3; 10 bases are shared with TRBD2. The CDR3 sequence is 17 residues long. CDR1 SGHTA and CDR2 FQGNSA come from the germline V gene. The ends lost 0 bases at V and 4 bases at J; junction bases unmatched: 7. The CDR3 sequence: CASSLAPSGRGADTQYF. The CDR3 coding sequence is TGTGCCAGCAGCTTAGCCCCTAGCGGGAGAGGAGCAGATACGCAGTATTTT.

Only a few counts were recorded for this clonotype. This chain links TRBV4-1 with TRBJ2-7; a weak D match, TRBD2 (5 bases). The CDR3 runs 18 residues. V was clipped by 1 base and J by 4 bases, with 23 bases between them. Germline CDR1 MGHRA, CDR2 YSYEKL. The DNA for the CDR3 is TGCGCCAGCAGCCAAGTAGGTTCGGGGAGTGGTTGGGAGTACGAGCAGTACTTC. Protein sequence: CASSQVGSGSGWEYEQYF.

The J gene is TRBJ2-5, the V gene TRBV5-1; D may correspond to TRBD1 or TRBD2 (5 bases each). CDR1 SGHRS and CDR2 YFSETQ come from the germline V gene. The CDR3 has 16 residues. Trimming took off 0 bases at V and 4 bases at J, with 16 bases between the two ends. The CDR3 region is CASSLGGADARETQYF. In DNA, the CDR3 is TGCGCCAGCAGCTTGGGAGGGGCGGATGCACGAGAGACCCAGTACTTC.

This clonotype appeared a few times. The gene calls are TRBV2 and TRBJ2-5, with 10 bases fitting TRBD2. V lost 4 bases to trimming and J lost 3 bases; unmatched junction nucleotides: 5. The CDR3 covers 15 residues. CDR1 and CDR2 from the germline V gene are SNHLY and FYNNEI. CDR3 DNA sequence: TGTGCCAGCAGTGGACCTAGCGGGGGAGAAGAGACCCAGTACTTC. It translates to CASSGPSGGEETQYF.

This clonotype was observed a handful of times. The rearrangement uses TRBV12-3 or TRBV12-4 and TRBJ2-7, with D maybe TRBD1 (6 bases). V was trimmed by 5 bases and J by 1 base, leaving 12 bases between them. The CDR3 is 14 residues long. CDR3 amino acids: CASSEGQWSYEQYF. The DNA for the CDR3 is TGTGCCAGCAGTGAAGGACAGTGGTCCTACGAGCAGTACTTC.

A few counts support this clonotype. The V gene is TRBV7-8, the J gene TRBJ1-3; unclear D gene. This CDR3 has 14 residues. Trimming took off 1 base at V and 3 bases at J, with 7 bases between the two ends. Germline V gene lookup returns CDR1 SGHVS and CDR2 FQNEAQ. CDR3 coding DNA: TGTGCCAGCAGCTTAGACAGATATGGAAACACCATATATTTT. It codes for CASSLDRYGNTIYF.

This chain's CDR3 is CASSEWSDRRAFF. The CDR3 DNA follows: TGTGCCAGCAGTGAATGGTCGGACAGACGAGCTTTCTTT. The rearrangement links TRBV25-1 to TRBJ1-1, with D tentatively TRBD1 (6 bases). This CDR3 has 13 residues. The germline V and J ends were trimmed by 1 base and 10 bases, with 13 bases remaining between them. CDR1 and CDR2 from the germline V gene are MGHDK and SYGVNS.

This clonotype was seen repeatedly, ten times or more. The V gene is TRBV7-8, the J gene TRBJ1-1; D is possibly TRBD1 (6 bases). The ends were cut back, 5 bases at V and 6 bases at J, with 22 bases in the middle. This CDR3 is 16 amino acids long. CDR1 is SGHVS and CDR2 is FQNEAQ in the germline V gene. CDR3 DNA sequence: TGTGCCAGCAGCGCATATGCCGGGACACTTCGACCTGAAGCTTTCTTT. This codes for CASSAYAGTLRPEAFF.

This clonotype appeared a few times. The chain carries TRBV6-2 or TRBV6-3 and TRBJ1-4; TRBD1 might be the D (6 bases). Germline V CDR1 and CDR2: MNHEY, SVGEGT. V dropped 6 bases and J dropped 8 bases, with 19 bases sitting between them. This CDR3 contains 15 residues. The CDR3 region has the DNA TGTGCCAGCAGACCTTACGGGTCAGGGGAGGAAAAACTGTTTTTT. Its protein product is CASRPYGSGEEKLFF.

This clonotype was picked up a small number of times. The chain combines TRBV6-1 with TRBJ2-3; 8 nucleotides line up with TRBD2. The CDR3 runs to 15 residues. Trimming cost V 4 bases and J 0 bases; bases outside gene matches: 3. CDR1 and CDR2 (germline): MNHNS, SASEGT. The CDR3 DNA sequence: TGTGCCAGCAGTGCGGGGGGGGGGAGCACAGATACGCAGTATTTT. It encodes CASSAGGGSTDTQYF.